This T cell receptor beta chain was obtained from a study of blood T cell repertoires in COVID-19. Background on the study: T cells, B-cell-depleted T cells, or PBMCs supplied cDNA or gDNA.

The CDR3 is made up of 15 amino acids. V was pared by 3 bases and J by 1 base, with 12 bases between. Per the germline V gene, CDR1 is KGHSH and CDR2 is LQKENI. This clone was found a few times. Profiling relied on immunoSEQ multiplex PCR, and the TCRdb table lists in-frame clones only, not all of them. The sample carries hundreds of thousands of clones, under 90% recorded once. Participants came from roughly 23 US areas, aged about 18 to 100 years. Membership in each cohort depended on participant-reported clinical history. The recovered donors of Cohort 3 showed two negative PCRs, clearance, or symptom resolution.

Sequences were obtained from PBMCs or T cells enriched from blood (not recorded which). The TCR originated in a man under 40 who had recovered from COVID-19. The chain links TRBV18 to TRBJ1-2; no clear D gene. The CDR3 DNA follows: TGTGCCAGCTCACCCCCAGGAAGTTATAACTATGGCTACACCTTC. It encodes CASSPPGSYNYGYTF.